A selection of T cell receptor beta chains follows, all from one sample in a study of T cell responses to AZD1222 COVID-19 vaccine. Clones were sequenced by immunoSEQ multiplex PCR, and TCRdb holds only the in-frame ones, with some missing. The table has about 150,000 clones, about nine tenths seen once. The sample consisted of peripheral blood, taken on day 0 of AZD1222 vaccination. The receptors shown here come from an adult in good health. CDR3s include the opening cysteine and the closing phenylalanine or tryptophan.

j_call v_call cdr3_aa
TRBJ1-5 TRBV10-3 CAVGAGGGNQPQHF
TRBJ1-2 TRBV10-3 CAISDAGTGSGYTF
TRBJ2-4 TRBV24-1 CATSDDRDSKNIQYF
TRBJ1-2 TRBV7-3 CASSFDRSPKRHYGYTF
TRBJ2-1 TRBV6-6 CASSYSNYEQFF
TRBJ2-3 TRBV27 CASSFGTSGKYTQYF
TRBJ1-4 TRBV5-4 CASSRGDRGNEKLFF
TRBJ1-1 TRBV6-5 CASSYSRQGMNTEAFF
TRBJ2-1 TRBV18 CASSPTAGYNEQFF
TRBJ1-2 TRBV5-4 CASSLNLPGDYGYTF